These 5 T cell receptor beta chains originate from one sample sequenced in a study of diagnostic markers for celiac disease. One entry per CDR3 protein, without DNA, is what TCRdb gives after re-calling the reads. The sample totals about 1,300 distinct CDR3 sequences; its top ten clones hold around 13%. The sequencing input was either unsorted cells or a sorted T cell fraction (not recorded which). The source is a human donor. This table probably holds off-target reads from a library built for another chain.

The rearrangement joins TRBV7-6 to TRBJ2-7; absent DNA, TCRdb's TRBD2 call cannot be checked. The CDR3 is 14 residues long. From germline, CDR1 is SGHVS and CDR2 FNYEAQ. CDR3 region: CASSRGGPPTEQYF.

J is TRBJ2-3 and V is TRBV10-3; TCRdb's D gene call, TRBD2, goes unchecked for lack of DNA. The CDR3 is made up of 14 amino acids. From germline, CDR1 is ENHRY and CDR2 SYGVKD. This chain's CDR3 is CAIRTAGGTDTQYF.

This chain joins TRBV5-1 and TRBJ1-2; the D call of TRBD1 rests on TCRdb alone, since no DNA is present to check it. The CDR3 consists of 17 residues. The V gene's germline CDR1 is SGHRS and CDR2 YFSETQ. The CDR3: CASSWGPQGVANYGYTF.

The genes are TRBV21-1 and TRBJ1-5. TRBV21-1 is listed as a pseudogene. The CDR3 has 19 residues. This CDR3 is CASSKVGELIMYSNQPQHF.

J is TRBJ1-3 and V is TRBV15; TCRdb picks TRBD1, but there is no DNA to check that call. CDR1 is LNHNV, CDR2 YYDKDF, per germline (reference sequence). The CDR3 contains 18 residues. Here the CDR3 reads CATSRDTFLGTVGNTIYF.